This record looks at one T cell receptor (beta chain) sequence and its context. TCR beta sequencing was performed on blood CD8+ and CD4+ T cells. Healthy donors matched for age and sex were used as controls. The data were taken from a study of CD8 T cells in Susac syndrome. When the RNA was reverse transcribed, random hexamers were used with an input of about 0.5 to 1 ug. It was immunoSEQ multiplex PCR that amplified TCR beta CDR3 across 54 Vbeta and 13 Jbeta. TCRdb reprocessed the immunoSEQ multiplex PCR reads with MiXCR, giving one entry per CDR3 protein. The sample lists 150,000 or so distinct CDR3 sequences, about 91% seen once, with about 0.073% in the top ten. This clonotype was sampled from a human donor in good health. The sequenced sample was CD4+ T cells from PBMCs.

CDR3 loop: CAWGGQHWGYTF. The DNA for the CDR3 is TGTGCCTGGGGGGGACAGCACTGGGGCTACACCTTC. V and J are TRBV30 and TRBJ1-2; TRBD1 matches 7 bases. The V and J ends lost 5 bases and 8 bases, in that order; junction bases with no gene match: 8. CDR1 and CDR2 (germline): GTSNPN, SVGIG (reference sequence). The CDR3 contains 12 residues.